This TCR beta chain was sequenced for a study of OX40 agonist ivuxolimab in advanced cancers. Broader study findings: Clonal expansion by week 6 occurred in CD4+ and CD8+ blood T cells (at 0.1 to 3.0 mg/kg). More expanded clones were seen, on average, in CD8+ T cells than in CD4+.

At cycle 4 day 1, cycle 7 day 1, and baseline, blood was sampled. Produced via immunoSEQ multiplex PCR; TCRdb's table is partial and in-frame only. The sample contains roughly 63,000 clones, roughly nine tenths of which appear only once. As regards this clone: Its antigen is still unknown.

Germline V gene data show CDR1 as LNHDA and CDR2 as SQIVND (reference sequence). The junction had 5 bases not matched to a gene; V was cut back by 6 bases and J by 8 bases. The CDR3 extends over 14 amino acids. The origin of this receptor is an adult with an advanced solid tumor such as melanoma, head and neck, liver or kidney cancer. Source: CD4+ or CD8+ T cells sorted from blood, taken in a trial of the OX40 agonist ivuxolimab. The V and J genes are TRBV19 and TRBJ2-3; 13 positions match TRBD2. The CDR3 protein is CASRQTSGGSTQYF. The DNA for the CDR3 is TGTGCCAGTAGGCAGACTAGCGGGGGGTCTACGCAGTATTTT.